This record covers a single T cell receptor beta chain. A quantity of roughly 0.5 to 1 ug RNA underwent reverse transcription using random hexamers. TCRdb reanalysed the immunoSEQ multiplex PCR reads using MiXCR and keeps one entry per CDR3 protein. Altogether around 280,000 distinct CDR3 sequences are present, 70% to 90% being singletons, with the ten largest covering 0.11%. This entry belongs to a study of CD8 T cells in Susac syndrome. This CDR3 region has 15 residues. The V gene lost 8 bases and the J gene lost 1 base, with 14 bases spanning the gap. Germline V lookup: CDR1 MNHEY, CDR2 SMNVEV (reference sequence). TCR beta was sequenced from blood CD8+ and CD4+ T cells.

The sample consisted of CD8+ T cells from PBMCs. This TCR came from a human donor with multiple sclerosis. The V and J genes are TRBV27 and TRBJ2-2; D might be TRBD1 (5 bases). The CDR3 reads CASLRYTGNTGELFF. CDR3 nucleotide sequence: TGTGCCAGCCTGCGTTACACAGGGAACACCGGGGAGCTGTTTTTT.